Below are 31 T cell receptor beta chains sequenced from a single sample in a study of post-analysis software for immune sequencing data. The study's findings and limits: Patients showed TRBV5-6, TRBV5-1 and TRBV20-1 among roughly 5 TRBV segments more frequent than in controls.

These receptors' targets are unknown. The library was made from cDNA and included unique molecular identifiers. TCRdb independently ran MiXCR on the PCR reads; one entry per CDR3 protein. The table lists some 700,000 distinct CDR3 sequences, 55% to 60% of them singletons. Sequencing input: blood. These receptors came from a girl aged 2-10 years with multiple sclerosis.

This chain links TRBV10-2 with TRBJ2-7; D is perhaps TRBD1 (5 bases). Germline CDR1 and CDR2: WSHSY and SAAADI. The V gene lost 6 bases and the J gene lost 2 bases, with 8 bases spanning the gap. CDR3 length: 12 amino acids. The CDR3 here is CASSRETYEQYF. The CDR3, as DNA: TGCGCCAGCAGCAGGGAAACCTACGAGCAGTACTTC.

This clonotype was seen only a few times. The V gene is TRBV29-1, the J gene TRBJ2-5; no clear D. This CDR3 region has 11 residues. Deletions cut 7 bases from V and 4 bases from J, with 10 bases between. CDR1 is SQVTM, CDR2 ANQGSEA, per germline. The DNA for the CDR3 is TGCAGCGACCGCGAATTAGAGACCCAGTACTTC. It yields the protein CSDRELETQYF.

The chain recombines TRBV24-1 with TRBJ2-5; maybe TRBD2 (6 bases). Looked up from germline, CDR1 is KGHDR and CDR2 is SFDVKD. CDR3 length: 17 amino acids. The germline V and J ends were trimmed by 1 base and 2 bases, with 16 bases remaining between them. DNA of the CDR3: TGTGCCACCAGTGATTTTCGGCAGGGTGGAGGGCAAGAGACCCAGTACTTC. Translated: CATSDFRQGGGQETQYF.

The V and J genes are TRBV12-3 or TRBV12-4 and TRBJ2-7, with D unclear. V was pared by 3 bases and J by 2 bases, with 11 bases between. The CDR3 spans 14 residues. The CDR3: CASSFSVLPYEQYF. CDR3 coding DNA: TGTGCCAGCAGTTTTTCAGTTCTCCCCTACGAGCAGTACTTC.

The chain has TRBV30 and TRBJ1-1; D ambiguous. CDR3 length: 13 residues. Trimming removed 0 bases at V and 1 base at J, with 6 bases between. Looked up from germline, CDR1 is GTSNPN and CDR2 is SVGIG (reference sequence). The CDR3 loop reads CAWSVTRNTEAFF. CDR3 coding DNA: TGTGCCTGGAGTGTAACCCGGAACACTGAAGCTTTCTTT.

This clonotype was counted a single time. The J gene is TRBJ1-1, the V gene TRBV29-1; no clear D. The germline gives CDR1 SQVTM, CDR2 ANQGSEA. Deletions cut 2 bases from V and 5 bases from J, with 12 bases between. The CDR3 totals 13 residues. In DNA form, the CDR3 reads TGCAGCGTTGAAAGGGCGGTGGGGACTGAAGCTTTCTTT. Translated: CSVERAVGTEAFF.

V gene TRBV20-1 combines with J gene TRBJ2-1; TRBD2 agrees at 9 bases. There are 15 residues in the CDR3. Trimming at V came to 6 bases and at J to 3 bases, leaving 9 bases not matched to a gene. Germline V gene lookup returns CDR1 DFQATT and CDR2 SNEGSKA (reference sequence). This CDR3 reads CSASSAGGGYNEQFF. Here the CDR3 DNA reads TGCAGTGCCTCCTCAGCGGGAGGAGGCTACAATGAGCAGTTCTTC.

The chain has TRBV7-2 and TRBJ2-1; 10 bases match TRBD1. Unmatched junction bases numbered 7, after V lost 3 bases and J lost 8 bases. Germline CDR1 and CDR2: SGHTA and FQGNSA. The CDR3 is made up of 15 amino acids. The CDR3, as DNA: TGTGCCAGCAGCTTGGGGACAGGGGTGGGCGATGAGCAGTTCTTC. Translation: CASSLGTGVGDEQFF.

The chain carries TRBV3-1 and TRBJ2-1, with a tentative D call TRBD1 (5 bases). Trimming removed 5 bases from V and 8 bases from J, with 16 bases in between. CDR3 size: 14 residues. Looked up from germline, CDR1 is LGHDT and CDR2 is YNNKEL (reference sequence). The CDR3 spells CASSKKGLGDEQFF. The CDR3 nucleotides read TGTGCCAGCAGCAAGAAGGGGCTTGGGGATGAGCAGTTCTTC.

This chain joins TRBV5-1 and TRBJ1-2; no reliable D call. The CDR3 has 12 residues. Germline V gives CDR1 SGHRS, CDR2 YFSETQ. V lost 6 bases and J lost 3, with 9 bases in between. CDR3 residues: CASIGSDYGYTF. Written as DNA, the CDR3 is TGCGCCAGCATCGGAAGCGACTATGGCTACACCTTC.

The V and J genes are TRBV27 and TRBJ2-3, with D tentatively TRBD2 (6 bases). This CDR3 is built from 16 residues. The V end was cut by 6 bases, the J end by 2 bases, with 18 bases between. Germline V gene sequence: CDR1 MNHEY, CDR2 SMNVEV (reference sequence). The CDR3 loop is CASRSFGGVNTDTQYF. DNA for the CDR3: TGTGCCAGCAGGAGTTTTGGCGGGGTAAACACAGATACGCAGTATTTT.

The chain carries TRBV7-6 and TRBJ2-3; TRBD2 agrees at 7 bases. Germline values: CDR1 SGHVS, CDR2 FNYEAQ. After removal of 1 base from V and 3 bases from J, the junction contained 7 bases not matched to a gene. This CDR3 spans 16 amino acids. The CDR3 here is CASSLGVGGGTDTQYF. CDR3 sequence (DNA): TGTGCCAGCAGCTTAGGAGTGGGCGGGGGTACAGATACGCAGTATTTT.

V and J are TRBV4-3 and TRBJ1-2; TRBD1 matches at 8 bases. Trimming cost V 1 base and J 4 bases; bases outside gene matches: 5. Germline V gene sequence: CDR1 LGHNA, CDR2 YSLEER. This CDR3 is 15 amino acids long. The CDR3 DNA sequence: TGCGCCAGCAGCCAAGGAACAGGGGGGGGCTATGGCTACACCTTC. It yields the protein CASSQGTGGGYGYTF.

This clonotype came up a few times. The chain carries TRBV11-2 and TRBJ2-5; D call uncertain. The DNA end lines up better with TRBJ2-7; the J call may be wrong. The CDR3 is 14 amino acids. From germline, CDR1 is SGHAT and CDR2 FQNNGV. The CDR3 reads CASSLDPGRGEQYF. As DNA, the CDR3 is TGTGCCAGCAGCTTAGATCCCGGTAGAGGCGAGCAGTACTTC.

The rearrangement uses TRBV4-1 and TRBJ2-5; tentative D call: TRBD2 (6 bases). Looked up from germline, CDR1 is MGHRA and CDR2 is YSYEKL. The CDR3 totals 15 residues. V was cut by 4 bases and J by 1 base, with 13 bases left in between. The CDR3 spells CASSRFGGGQETQYF. Here the CDR3 DNA reads TGCGCCAGCAGCCGGTTTGGGGGAGGCCAAGAGACCCAGTACTTC.

This clonotype was found once. One junction end does not reproduce the germline sequence, and a read error may be involved. V gene TRBV5-1 combines with J gene TRBJ2-5; 8 positions match TRBD1. This CDR3 is built from 15 residues. Per germline, CDR1 SGHRS and CDR2 YFSETQ. CDR3 amino acids: CASSLDTGTGETLYF. DNA for the CDR3: TGCGCCAGCAGCTTGGACACGGGGACAGGAGAGACCCTGTACTTC. Using reference TRBV5-1 and TRBJ2-5 for the parts outside the CDR3, the full variable domain is KAGVTQTPRYLIKTRGQQVTLSCSPISGHRSVSWYQQTPGQGLQFLFEYFSETQRNKGNFPGRFSGRQFSNSRSEMNVSTLELGDSALYLCASSLDTGTGETLYFGPGTRLLVL.

This clonotype was detected only a few times. The J gene is TRBJ1-5, the V gene TRBV7-4; D remains ambiguous. V gave up 2 bases and J gave up 2 bases, with 13 bases separating them. CDR3 size: 16 residues. CDR1 and CDR2 (germline): SGHVT, SQSDAQ. The CDR3 DNA reads TGTGCCAGCAGCTTATCGGTGGGAAGAGGCAATCAGCCCCAGCATTTT. Translation: CASSLSVGRGNQPQHF.

The table lists this clonotype with a few counts. The CDR3, as DNA: TGTGCCATCAACGAAGCTAACTATGGCTACACCTTC. It encodes CAINEANYGYTF. The chain couples TRBV10-3 to TRBJ1-2; D gene unclear. V lost 7 bases to trimming and J lost 0 bases, with 6 bases between them. This CDR3 contains 12 residues. Germline CDR1 reads ENHRY; CDR2 reads SYGVKD.

V gene TRBV6-8 combines with J gene TRBJ2-7; D uncertain. Germline V lookup: CDR1 MNHGY, CDR2 SAAAGT. CDR3 length equals 11 residues. V gave up 5 bases and J gave up 12 bases, with 14 bases separating them. In DNA form, the CDR3 reads TGTGCCAGCAGTCAACCCCTCCGCGGGTACTTC. As protein: CASSQPLRGYF.

In DNA form, the CDR3 reads TGTGCCAGCAGTCAGATTGGACAAGGAAAGGCAGATACGCAGTATTTT. Translating gives CASSQIGQGKADTQYF. The rearrangement uses TRBV12-3 or TRBV12-4 and TRBJ2-3; the D gene is possibly TRBD1 (5 bases). V was trimmed by 5 bases and J by 4 bases, leaving 19 bases between them. The CDR3 runs 16 residues.

This chain joins TRBV5-5 and TRBJ2-5; D not certain. Trimming shortened V by 4 bases and J by 1 base, and 8 bases separated the two germline ends. Germline-derived CDR1 and CDR2 are SGHKS and YYEKEE (reference sequence). The CDR3 is made up of 13 amino acids. Here the CDR3 DNA reads TGTGCCAGCAGCCTCCAGTCCCAAGAGACCCAGTACTTC. Its translation: CASSLQSQETQYF.

This chain connects TRBV7-9 to TRBJ2-5; perhaps TRBD2 as D (6 bases). Germline V gives CDR1 SEHNR, CDR2 FQNEAQ (reference sequence). The CDR3 loop spans 15 amino acids. V lost 5 bases and J 4 bases, leaving 17 bases between the germline ends. The CDR3 loop reads CASSPATGGVETQYF. CDR3 nucleotide sequence: TGTGCCAGCAGCCCGGCCACAGGCGGGGTAGAGACCCAGTACTTC.

The chain links TRBV6-2 or TRBV6-3 to TRBJ2-3, with D perhaps matching TRBD1 (5 bases). V gave up 1 base and J gave up 3 bases, with 11 bases separating them. Germline-derived CDR1 and CDR2 are MNHEY and SVGEGT. This CDR3 has 15 amino acids. The CDR3 sequence: CASSYFRPGTDTQYF. In DNA form, the CDR3 reads TGTGCCAGCAGTTACTTCCGGCCAGGGACAGATACGCAGTATTTT.

Of note for this clonotype: One end of the junction is discordant with germline, which a read error may explain. This chain uses TRBV5-1 with TRBJ2-7; TRBD1 agrees at 7 bases. This CDR3 is 16 amino acids long. Germline values: CDR1 SGHRS, CDR2 YFSETQ. CDR3: CASSLNRGDSYYERYF. CDR3 nucleotides: TGCGCCAGCAGCTTGAATCGTGGGGACAGTTACTACGAGCGGTACTTC. Combining the CDR3 with reference TRBV5-1 and TRBJ2-7 gives the whole variable domain KAGVTQTPRYLIKTRGQQVTLSCSPISGHRSVSWYQQTPGQGLQFLFEYFSETQRNKGNFPGRFSGRQFSNSRSEMNVSTLELGDSALYLCASSLNRGDSYYERYFGPGTRLTVT.

Turning to this clonotype: Since the CDR3 does not end with the conserved phenylalanine or tryptophan, this likely comes from a read error. Because the CDR3's place on the DNA is in doubt, the DNA is left out and the CDR3 is given as listed by TCRdb. This chain uses TRBV7-3 with TRBJ2-1; TRBD1 is taken as the D call from the table, unchecked against the DNA. The V gene's germline CDR1 is SGHTA and CDR2 FQGTGA. The CDR3 length is 13 residues, termini included. Here the CDR3 reads CASSRTGYDEQFI.

The CDR3 loop reads CASRGNTEAFF. The CDR3 DNA follows: TGTGCCAGCAGGGGGAACACTGAAGCTTTCTTT. V gene TRBV6-6 combines with J gene TRBJ1-1; D unresolved. V shed 6 bases and J shed 1 base, with 3 bases lying between them. This CDR3 region has 11 residues. Germline CDR1 MNHNY, CDR2 SVGAGI (reference sequence).

The chain joins TRBV5-1 to TRBJ1-2; D gene ambiguous. V was pared by 5 bases and J by 6 bases, with 14 bases between. CDR1 is SGHRS, CDR2 YFSETQ, per germline. CDR3 length: 13 residues. The CDR3 sequence is CASRTELWDGYTF. CDR3 DNA sequence: TGCGCCAGCAGGACGGAGCTGTGGGATGGCTACACCTTC.

This rearrangement joins TRBV19 to TRBJ2-1; 16 positions agree with TRBD2. V dropped 8 bases and J dropped 8; count of bases not matched to a gene: 3. Per the germline V gene, CDR1 is LNHDA and CDR2 is SQIVND (reference sequence). CDR3 length: 14 amino acids. CDR3 residues: CASAGLAGGHEQFF. CDR3 bases: TGTGCCAGTGCGGGACTAGCGGGGGGGCATGAGCAGTTCTTC.

The genes are TRBV5-1 and TRBJ2-3; D is possibly TRBD1 (6 bases). This CDR3 is built from 15 residues. Trimming shortened V by 3 bases and J by 0 bases, and 11 bases separated the two germline ends. Germline CDR1 is SGHRS and CDR2 is YFSETQ. CDR3 residues: CASSYRTASTDTQYF. The CDR3 DNA sequence: TGCGCCAGCAGCTACCGGACAGCTAGCACAGATACGCAGTATTTT.

In this sample, this clonotype turned up once. The rearrangement links TRBV5-1 to TRBJ2-1; 8 nucleotides match TRBD2. From germline, CDR1 is SGHRS and CDR2 YFSETQ. V shed 3 bases, J shed 7 bases, and the junction held 9 bases outside the gene matches. The CDR3 spans 15 residues. CDR3 protein: CASSSGLAAANEQFF. The CDR3 nucleotides read TGCGCCAGCAGCTCTGGACTAGCTGCGGCGAATGAGCAGTTCTTC.

The chain's CDR3 is CASSEGLPNEQFF. In DNA, the CDR3 is TGCGCCAGCTCGGAGGGACTACCCAATGAGCAGTTCTTC. The V and J genes are TRBV5-1 and TRBJ2-1, with 7 positions matching TRBD2. J lost 6 bases, V lost 7 bases, and 7 bases had no gene match. The V gene's germline CDR1 is SGHRS and CDR2 YFSETQ. The CDR3 is 13 amino acids.